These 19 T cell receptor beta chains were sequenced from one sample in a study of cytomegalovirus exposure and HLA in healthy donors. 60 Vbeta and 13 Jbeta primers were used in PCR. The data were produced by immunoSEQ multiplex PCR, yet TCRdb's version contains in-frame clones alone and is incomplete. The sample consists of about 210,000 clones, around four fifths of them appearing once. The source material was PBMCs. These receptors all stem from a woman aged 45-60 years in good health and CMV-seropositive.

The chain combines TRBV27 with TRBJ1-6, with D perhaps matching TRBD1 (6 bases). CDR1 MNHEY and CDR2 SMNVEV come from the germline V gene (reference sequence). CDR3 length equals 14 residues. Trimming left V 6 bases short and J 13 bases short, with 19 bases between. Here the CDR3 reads CASRRTVRGRPLHF. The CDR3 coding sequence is TGTGCCAGCAGGCGGACAGTCCGGGGACGCCCCCTCCACTTT.

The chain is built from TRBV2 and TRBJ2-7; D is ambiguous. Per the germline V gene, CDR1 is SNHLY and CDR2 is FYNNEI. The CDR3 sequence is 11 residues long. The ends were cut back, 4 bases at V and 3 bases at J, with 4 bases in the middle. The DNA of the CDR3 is TGTGCCAGCAGTGCTCGCTACGAGCAGTACTTC. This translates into CASSARYEQYF.

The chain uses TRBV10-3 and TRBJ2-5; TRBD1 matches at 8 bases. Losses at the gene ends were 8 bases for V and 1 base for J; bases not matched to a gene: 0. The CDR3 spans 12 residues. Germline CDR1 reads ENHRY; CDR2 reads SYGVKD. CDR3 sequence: CAIGTGQETQYF. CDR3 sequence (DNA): TGTGCCATCGGGACAGGCCAAGAGACCCAGTACTTC.

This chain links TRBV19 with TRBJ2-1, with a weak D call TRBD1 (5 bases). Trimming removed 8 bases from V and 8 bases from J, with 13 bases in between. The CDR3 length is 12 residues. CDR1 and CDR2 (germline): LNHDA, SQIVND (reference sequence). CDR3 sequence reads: CASHNRYDEQFF. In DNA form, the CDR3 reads TGTGCCAGTCATAACAGGTATGATGAGCAGTTCTTC.

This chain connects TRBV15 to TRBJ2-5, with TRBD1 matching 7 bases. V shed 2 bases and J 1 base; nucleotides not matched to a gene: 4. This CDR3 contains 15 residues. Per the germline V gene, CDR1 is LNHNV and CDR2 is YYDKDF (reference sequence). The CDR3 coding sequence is TGTGCCACCAGCAGACGTCAGGGGGTCCAAGAGACCCAGTACTTC. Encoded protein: CATSRRQGVQETQYF.

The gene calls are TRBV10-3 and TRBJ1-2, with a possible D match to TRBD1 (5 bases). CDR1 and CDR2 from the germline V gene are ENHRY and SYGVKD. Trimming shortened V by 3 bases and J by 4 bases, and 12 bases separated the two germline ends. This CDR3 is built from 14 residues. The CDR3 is CAISDNGASYGYTF. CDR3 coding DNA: TGTGCCATCAGTGACAATGGGGCCTCCTATGGCTACACCTTC.

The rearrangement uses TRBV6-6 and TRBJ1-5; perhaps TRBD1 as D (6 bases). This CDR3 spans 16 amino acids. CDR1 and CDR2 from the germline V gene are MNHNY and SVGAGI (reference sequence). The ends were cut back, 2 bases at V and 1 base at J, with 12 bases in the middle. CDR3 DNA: TGTGCCAGCAGTTACAGTGCAGGGGTGAGCAATCAGCCCCAGCATTTT. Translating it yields CASSYSAGVSNQPQHF.

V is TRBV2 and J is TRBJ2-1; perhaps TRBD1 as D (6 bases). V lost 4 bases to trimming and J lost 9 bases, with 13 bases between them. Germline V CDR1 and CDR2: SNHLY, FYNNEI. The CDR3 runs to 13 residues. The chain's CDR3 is CASSVAQGSEQFF. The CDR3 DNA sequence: TGTGCCAGCAGTGTCGCACAGGGAAGTGAGCAGTTCTTC.

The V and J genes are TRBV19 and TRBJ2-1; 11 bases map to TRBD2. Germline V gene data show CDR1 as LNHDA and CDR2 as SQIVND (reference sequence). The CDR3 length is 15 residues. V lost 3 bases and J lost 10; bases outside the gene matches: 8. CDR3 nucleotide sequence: TGTGCCAGTAGTATCTCCTTGGCTAGCGGGGGGGAGCAGTTCTTC. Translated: CASSISLASGGEQFF.

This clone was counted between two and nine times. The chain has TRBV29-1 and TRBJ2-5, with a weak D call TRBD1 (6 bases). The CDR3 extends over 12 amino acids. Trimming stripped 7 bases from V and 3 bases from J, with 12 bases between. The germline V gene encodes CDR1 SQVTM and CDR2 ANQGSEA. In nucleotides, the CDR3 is TGCAGCGGGATGGACAGAGAAGAGACCCAGTACTTC. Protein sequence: CSGMDREETQYF.

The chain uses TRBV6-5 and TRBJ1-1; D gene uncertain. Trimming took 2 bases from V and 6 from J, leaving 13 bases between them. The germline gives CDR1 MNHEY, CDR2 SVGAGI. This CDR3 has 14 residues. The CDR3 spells CASSYGRRWAEAFF. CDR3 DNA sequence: TGTGCCAGCAGTTACGGGAGGAGGTGGGCTGAAGCTTTCTTT.

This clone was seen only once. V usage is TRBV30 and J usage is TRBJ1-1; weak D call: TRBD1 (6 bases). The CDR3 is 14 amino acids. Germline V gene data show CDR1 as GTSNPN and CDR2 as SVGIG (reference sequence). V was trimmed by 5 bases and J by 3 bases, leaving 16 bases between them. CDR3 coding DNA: TGTGCCTGGGGGGTGGGACATCTAGACACTGAAGCTTTCTTT. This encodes CAWGVGHLDTEAFF.

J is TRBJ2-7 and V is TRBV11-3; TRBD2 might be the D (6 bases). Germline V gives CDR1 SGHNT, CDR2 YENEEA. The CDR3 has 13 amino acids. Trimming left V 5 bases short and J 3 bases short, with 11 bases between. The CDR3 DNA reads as TGTGCCAGCAGCCGGGACTCCCGCTACGAGCAGTACTTC. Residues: CASSRDSRYEQYF.

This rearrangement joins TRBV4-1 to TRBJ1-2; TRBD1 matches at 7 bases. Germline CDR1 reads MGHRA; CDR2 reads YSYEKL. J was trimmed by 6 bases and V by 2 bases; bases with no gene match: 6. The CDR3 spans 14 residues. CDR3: CASSQRPTGDGYTF. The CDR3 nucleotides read TGCGCCAGCAGCCAACGCCCCACAGGGGATGGCTACACCTTC.

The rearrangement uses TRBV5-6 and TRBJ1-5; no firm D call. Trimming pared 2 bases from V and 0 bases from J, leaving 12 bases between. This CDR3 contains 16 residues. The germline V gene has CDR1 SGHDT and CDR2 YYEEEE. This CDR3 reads CASSFGGQNSNQPQHF. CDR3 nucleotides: TGTGCCAGCAGCTTCGGCGGGCAGAATAGCAATCAGCCCCAGCATTTT.

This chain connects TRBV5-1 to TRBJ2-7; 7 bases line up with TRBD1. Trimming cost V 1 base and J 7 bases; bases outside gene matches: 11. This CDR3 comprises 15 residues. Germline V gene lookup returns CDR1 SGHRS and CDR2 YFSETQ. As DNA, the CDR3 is TGCGCCAGCAGCTTGCCCGGGACAGCCCGGATGGAGCAGTACTTC. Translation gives CASSLPGTARMEQYF.

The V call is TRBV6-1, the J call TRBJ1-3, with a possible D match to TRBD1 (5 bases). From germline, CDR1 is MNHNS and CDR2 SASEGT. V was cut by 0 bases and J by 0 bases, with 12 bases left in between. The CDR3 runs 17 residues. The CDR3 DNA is TGTGCCAGCAGTGAAGCGGCGGGGGTAGGCTCTGGAAACACCATATATTTT. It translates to CASSEAAGVGSGNTIYF.

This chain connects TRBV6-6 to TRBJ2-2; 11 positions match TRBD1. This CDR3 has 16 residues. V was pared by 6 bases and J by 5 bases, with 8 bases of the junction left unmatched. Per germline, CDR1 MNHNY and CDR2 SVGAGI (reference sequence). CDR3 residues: CASRGIGTGGTGELFF. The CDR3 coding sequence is TGTGCCAGCAGGGGGATAGGGACAGGGGGTACCGGGGAGCTGTTTTTT.

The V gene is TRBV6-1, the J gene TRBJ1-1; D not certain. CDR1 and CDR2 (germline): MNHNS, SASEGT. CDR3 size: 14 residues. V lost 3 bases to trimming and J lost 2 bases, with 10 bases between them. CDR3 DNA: TGTGCCAGCAGTGAGAGTAGAGGTAACACTGAAGCTTTCTTT. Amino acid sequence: CASSESRGNTEAFF.